A single sample gave rise to the 18 T cell receptor beta chains below, sequenced in a study of regulatory T cells in long-lasting Graves disease. According to the study, TCR beta libraries were built with iRepertoire HTBI primers and CDR3-region Arm-PCR. TCRdb itself ran the multiplex PCR reads through MiXCR, one entry per CDR3 protein. In the table there are about 460,000 distinct CDR3 sequences, less than 25% of which are singletons. The time point denotes: persistent/refractory GD, antithyroid drugs over 5 years with positive TRAb. Extracted PBMC RNA gave rise to the TCR library. The input for sequencing was peripheral blood mononuclear cells (PBMCs), taken when the disease was refractory, from a patient treated with antithyroid drugs. The receptors come from a female donor with Graves disease.

This clonotype appeared a few times. V and J are TRBV6-2 or TRBV6-3 and TRBJ2-7; the D is unclear. Trimming pared 5 bases from V and 2 bases from J, leaving 16 bases between. This CDR3 region has 15 residues. The germline gives CDR1 MNHEY, CDR2 SVGEGT. For the CDR3, the DNA is TGTGCCAGCAGTGAAGTCTGGGGTCAAGCCTACGAGCAGTACTTC. Amino acid sequence: CASSEVWGQAYEQYF.

This clonotype was seen repeatedly, ten times or more. This chain joins TRBV7-2 and TRBJ2-5; TRBD2 is a possible D gene (5 bases). V was clipped by 5 bases and J by 3 bases, with 13 bases between them. Germline lookup yields CDR1 SGHTA and CDR2 FQGNSA. There are 14 residues in the CDR3. This CDR3 is CASSRGFTKETQYF. The DNA for the CDR3 is TGTGCCAGCAGCCGGGGATTTACAAAAGAGACCCAGTACTTC.

This clonotype was observed a handful of times. This chain links TRBV12-5 with TRBJ2-5; D remains ambiguous. CDR3 length: 15 amino acids. Trimming shortened V by 5 bases and J by 5 bases, and 18 bases separated the two germline ends. Germline V CDR1 and CDR2: LGHNT, FRNRAP. The DNA for the CDR3 is TGTGCTAGTGGTCCCGGTTTGGTCGGAAAGGAGACCCAGTACTTC. Translated, it gives CASGPGLVGKETQYF.

This sequence joins TRBV4-3 and TRBJ1-1; D uncertain. The CDR3 covers 14 residues. Trimming left V 0 bases short and J 8 bases short, with 13 bases between. Germline values: CDR1 LGHNA, CDR2 YSLEER. Here the CDR3 reads CASSQDKTVGEAFF. The CDR3, as DNA: TGCGCCAGCAGCCAAGATAAAACAGTAGGCGAAGCTTTCTTT.

This clonotype was seen more than once but under ten times. Being one base from a much bigger clone, this may be a read error. This CDR3 fails to terminate in the conserved phenylalanine or tryptophan, so it likely reflects a read error. The chain joins TRBV6-1 to TRBJ1-1; weak D call: TRBD1 (6 bases). V was pared by 6 bases and J by 3 bases, with 17 bases between. Germline V gene sequence: CDR1 MNHNS, CDR2 SASEGT. This CDR3 is built from 15 residues. CDR3 region: CASRPPREGDTEAFV. In DNA, the CDR3 is TGTGCCAGCAGGCCTCCCAGGGAGGGGGACACTGAAGCTTTCGTT.

The chain combines TRBV20-1 with TRBJ2-1; 10 nucleotides match TRBD1. There are 14 residues in the CDR3. With 7 bases clipped from V and 6 bases from J, the junction kept 9 bases outside the gene matches. CDR1 DFQATT and CDR2 SNEGSKA come from the germline V gene (reference sequence). The CDR3 nucleotides read TGCAGTGAGGGTCAGACAGGGGGCACCAATGAGCAGTTCTTC. Amino acids: CSEGQTGGTNEQFF.

The chain has TRBV4-1 and TRBJ1-1; perhaps TRBD1 as D (5 bases). Per the germline V gene, CDR1 is MGHRA and CDR2 is YSYEKL. V lost 1 base, J lost 1 base, and 19 bases lay in between. The CDR3 consists of 18 residues. In nucleotides, the CDR3 is TGCGCCAGCAGCCAAGTATCGGGACGAGGGGATAGGAACACTGAAGCTTTCTTT. Amino acids: CASSQVSGRGDRNTEAFF.

This chain connects TRBV9 to TRBJ1-5; the match to TRBD1 covers 7 bases. The length of the CDR3 is 14 residues. Unmatched junction bases numbered 5, after V lost 3 bases and J lost 5 bases. CDR1 SGDLS and CDR2 YYNGEE come from the germline V gene. The CDR3 protein is CASSGTGDDQPQHF. The CDR3 DNA reads TGTGCCAGCAGCGGAACAGGGGATGATCAGCCCCAGCATTTT.

In its sample, this clonotype was seen many times. V is TRBV6-1 and J is TRBJ2-7; D gene ambiguous. V was cut by 10 bases and J by 2 bases, with 15 bases left in between. In germline, CDR1 is MNHNS, CDR2 SASEGT. CDR3 size: 13 residues. CDR3 DNA sequence: TGTGCCACTTCCGGGCCGAACGCCTACGAGCAGTACTTC. Translating it yields CATSGPNAYEQYF.

This clonotype has ten or more counts. The rearrangement links TRBV12-3 or TRBV12-4 to TRBJ2-5; D might be TRBD2 (6 bases). Trimming took 6 bases from V and 2 from J, leaving 13 bases between them. The CDR3 covers 14 residues. CDR3 region: CASSLPSEQETQYF. The CDR3, as DNA: TGTGCCAGCAGCCTCCCTAGCGAGCAAGAGACCCAGTACTTC.

This clonotype was detected many times. The rearrangement links TRBV7-8 to TRBJ2-7, with 8 nucleotides matching TRBD1. The length of the CDR3 is 15 residues. V lost 0 bases to trimming and J lost 2 bases; unmatched junction nucleotides: 3. The germline V gene encodes CDR1 SGHVS and CDR2 FQNEAQ. CDR3 in DNA: TGTGCCAGCAGCTTAGCGACAGGGGATGCCTACGAGCAGTACTTC. Its translation is CASSLATGDAYEQYF.

This clonotype was recorded a few times. The rearrangement joins TRBV20-1 to TRBJ1-1; D is unclear. Germline CDR1 is DFQATT and CDR2 is SNEGSKA (reference sequence). This CDR3 region has 13 residues. V dropped 5 bases and J dropped 0 bases, with 10 bases sitting between them. CDR3 sequence: CSASQGLNTEAFF. The CDR3, as DNA: TGCAGTGCTTCTCAAGGATTGAACACTGAAGCTTTCTTT.

The rearrangement uses TRBV5-6 and TRBJ1-5; D not certain. CDR1 and CDR2 (germline): SGHDT, YYEEEE. CDR3 length: 13 residues. Trimming left V 4 bases short and J 4 bases short, with 9 bases between. The CDR3 region is CASSVGDNQPQHF. Here the CDR3 DNA reads TGTGCCAGCAGCGTAGGCGATAATCAGCCCCAGCATTTT.

CDR3 coding DNA: TGTGCCAGCAGCTTAGGGGGCTCCTATAATTCACCCCTCCACTTT. Its protein is CASSLGGSYNSPLHF. This chain uses TRBV11-2 with TRBJ1-6; D not certain. CDR1 is SGHAT and CDR2 is FQNNGV in the germline V gene. V was cut by 1 base and J by 0 bases, with 4 bases left in between. The CDR3 covers 15 residues.

This clonotype has a count of ten or more. CDR3 DNA: TGCAGTGCCACAGGGGGTGGCCCCTACGAGCAGTACTTC. Protein sequence: CSATGGGPYEQYF. V and J are TRBV20-1 and TRBJ2-7; 8 bases match TRBD1. J lost 2 bases, V lost 6 bases, and 6 bases had no gene match. Germline CDR1 reads DFQATT; CDR2 reads SNEGSKA (reference sequence). This CDR3 is 13 amino acids long.

This clonotype was observed many times. This sequence joins TRBV10-3 and TRBJ2-7; D is perhaps TRBD2 (7 bases). The germline gives CDR1 ENHRY, CDR2 SYGVKD. The length of the CDR3 is 14 residues. V was cut by 7 bases and J by 0 bases, with 13 bases left in between. CDR3 protein: CAITSGTTSYEQYF. The CDR3 DNA reads TGTGCCATCACCAGCGGGACAACCTCCTACGAGCAGTACTTC.

This clonotype was seen at least ten times. The chain has TRBV7-3 and TRBJ2-2; TRBD1 might be the D (6 bases). V was cut by 5 bases and J by 7 bases, with 14 bases left in between. Germline V gives CDR1 SGHTA, CDR2 FQGTGA. The length of the CDR3 is 14 residues. The CDR3 DNA sequence: TGTGCCAGCAGCAAACAACCAGGGGTCGGGGAGCTGTTTTTT. Translation: CASSKQPGVGELFF.

This sequence joins TRBV7-2 and TRBJ1-1, with 7 bases matching TRBD1. Germline V gene sequence: CDR1 SGHTA, CDR2 FQGNSA. The CDR3 length is 14 residues. With 5 bases clipped from V and 11 bases from J, the junction kept 14 bases outside the gene matches. CDR3 in amino acids: CASSPTPGGGSAFF. The DNA for the CDR3 is TGTGCCAGCAGCCCCACACCAGGAGGGGGCAGTGCTTTCTTT.